This TCR beta chain was sequenced for a study of identical twins (dated by TCRdb to about 2016). About the investigation overall: The study deep-sequenced TCR alpha and beta repertoires from monozygotic twins, unrelated adults of various ages and cord blood to test whether fetal clonotypes persist. Replicate twin experiments were performed at different times using different library preparation protocols to rule out contamination.

Receptor libraries were prepared by 5' RACE. The data were produced on an Illumina HiSeq 2000. A universal primer binding site was added through template switching, and the final cDNA carried a unique molecular identifier so that TCR cDNA molecules could be counted accurately. First-strand cDNA for TCR alpha and beta chains was synthesized from specific primers in the conserved constant-segment region. To control for contamination, every cDNA library was double barcoded, receiving both a SMART-Mk sample barcode and Illumina barcodes. TruSeq adapter sequences and Illumina sample barcodes were added in two successive PCR steps. The TCR alpha and beta cDNA libraries were sequenced on the Illumina HiSeq platform using custom primers. The authors processed their data as follows. Unique molecular identifiers were extracted from raw reads with MiGEC, and CDR3 positions were determined with MiXCR. Recombination models were inferred per individual with the repgenHMM and IGoR tools using an EM algorithm. The analysis of shared clonotypes was done with the tcR package in R, with sharing normalized by the product of cloneset sizes. To study raw recombination without the effects of thymic and clonal selection, out-of-frame nonproductive sequences were analyzed. The raw public reads went through TCRdb reprocessing: fastp at Q25, MiXCR clone calling, in-frame beta chains kept. Rows with a matching CDR3 protein are joined into one entry that keeps the most common DNA and genes. TCRdb's processing, not the authors' own work, is the source of the V and J calls. Across this sample there are just under 650,000 distinct CDR3 sequences, with just over 7% seen only once. 1.6% of the sample goes to the ten largest clones.

All donors were healthy Caucasians. Three pairs of female monozygotic twins, all aged about 18 to 29 years, made up the twin cohort. RNA for TCR libraries was isolated from peripheral blood mononuclear cells. The full study reports these points: Conclusions relied on cross-sectional statistical analysis, since the same donors could not be followed over many years. Compared with coincidental sharing between unrelated individuals, out-of-frame TCR alpha sequences shared between twins had an excess of sequences with low generation probability. Excess twin sharing in beta out-of-frame sequences was weaker because fewer shared sequences lowered the signal-to-noise ratio. Recombination models systematically underestimated out-of-frame TCR alpha sharing in monozygotic twins but agreed with sharing between unrelated individuals. Abundant cord blood beta clonotypes carried fewer insertions; young adult naive repertoires showed a weaker similar trend, while memory repertoires showed none. Zero-insertion analyses could be partly confounded by invariant T cells such as MAIT and iNKT, although diverse VJ usage argued against such confounding for most clonotypes.

A word on this clonotype: Its antigen is unknown. No much larger clone exists at a distance of one base, and base qualities are not known.

CDR1 is given as SGHTS and CDR2 as YDEGEE, both from the germline V gene. V and J are trimmed by 4 bases and 3 bases, and the gene matches miss 8 bases of the junction. Taken from cysteine to phenylalanine, the CDR3 has 16 residues. CDR3 DNA only is kept here, 48 bases in frame from base 1. The sample was also linked to a second study, of yellow fever vaccine responses in identical twins. As noted in the second study: According to the authors, the vaccine-induced T cell response in identical twins seemed to be partly convergent and partly specific to each individual. In identical twins, the study followed T cell clones that responded to the vaccine with precision.

Recombination connected TRBV5-8 to TRBJ2-3, and TRBD1 matches 10 of the central bases. This receptor was taken from a woman younger than 30 in good health. Sequencing was carried out using PBMCs. At the DNA level, the sequence is TGTGCCAGCAGCGGAGCGACAGGGGGCTTGACAGATACGCAGTATTTT. This sequence encodes CASSGATGGLTDTQYF. The CDR3, completed at both ends by the reference TRBV5-8 and TRBJ2-3 genes, gives the full variable domain EAGVTQSPTHLIKTRGQQATLRCSPISGHTSVYWYQQALGLGLQFLLWYDEGEERNRGNFPPRFSGRQFPNYSSELNVNALELEDSALYLCASSGATGGLTDTQYFGPGTRLTVL.